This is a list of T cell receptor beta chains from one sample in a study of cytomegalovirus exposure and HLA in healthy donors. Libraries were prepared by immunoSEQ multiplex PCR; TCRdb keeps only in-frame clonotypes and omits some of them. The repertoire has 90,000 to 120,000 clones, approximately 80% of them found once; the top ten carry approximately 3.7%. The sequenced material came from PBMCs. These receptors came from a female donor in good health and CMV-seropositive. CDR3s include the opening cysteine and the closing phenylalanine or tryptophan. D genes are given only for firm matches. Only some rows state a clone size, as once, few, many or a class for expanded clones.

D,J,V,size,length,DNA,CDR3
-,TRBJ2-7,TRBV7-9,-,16,TGTGCCAGCAGCCGTACGTCGGTCCTGAGCTCCTACGAGCAGTACTTC,CASSRTSVLSSYEQYF
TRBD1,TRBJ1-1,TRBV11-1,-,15,TGTGCCAGCAGCCCGGTGGGTTTGGGACAGGGCGAAGCTTTCTTT,CASSPVGLGQGEAFF
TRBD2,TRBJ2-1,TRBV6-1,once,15,TGTGCCAGTACTAGCGGGGGAAGCTCCTACAATGAGCAGTTCTTC,CASTSGGSSYNEQFF
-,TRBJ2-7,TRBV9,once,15,TGTGCCAGCAGCCCCAGGCAGGGTGGCACGAGCGAGCAGTACTTC,CASSPRQGGTSEQYF
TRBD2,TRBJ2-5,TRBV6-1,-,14,TGTGCCAGCAGTATAGCGGGCCTCCAAGAGACCCAGTACTTC,CASSIAGLQETQYF
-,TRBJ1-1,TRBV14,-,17,TGTGCCAGCAGCCCAAATAAGAAAGGGGAAATGAACACTGAAGCTTTCTTT,CASSPNKKGEMNTEAFF
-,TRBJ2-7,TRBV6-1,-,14,TGTGCCAGCAGTGTTAGGACAAACTCCAGGGAGCAGTACTTC,CASSVRTNSREQYF
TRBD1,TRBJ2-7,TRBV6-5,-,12,TGTGCCAGCAGCAGACAGGGCTACGAGCAGTACTTC,CASSRQGYEQYF
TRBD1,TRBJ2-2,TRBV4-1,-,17,TGCGCCAGCAGCCTTTGGACAGGGGGCACAAACACCGGGGAGCTGTTTTTT,CASSLWTGGTNTGELFF
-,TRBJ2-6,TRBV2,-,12,TGTGCCAGCAGTGGCGGGGCCAACGGCCTGACTTTC,CASSGGANGLTF
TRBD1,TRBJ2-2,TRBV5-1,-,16,TGCGCCAGCAGCTCCCAGGACAGGGTGAACACCGGGGAGCTGTTTTTT,CASSSQDRVNTGELFF
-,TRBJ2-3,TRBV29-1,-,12,TGCGGTGGGGCCAGAGGCACAGATACGCAGTATTTT,CGGARGTDTQYF
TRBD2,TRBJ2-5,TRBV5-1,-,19,TGCGCCAGCAGCTTGGATGGTCTAGCGGGGGGCCGTACCCCGCGGACCCAGTACTTC,CASSLDGLAGGRTPRTQYF
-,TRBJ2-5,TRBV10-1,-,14,TGCGCCAGCAGTGAGCGGGGGGCGTTGGAGACCCAGTACTTC,CASSERGALETQYF
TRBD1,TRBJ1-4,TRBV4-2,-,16,TGTGCCAGCAGCCAAGATCCAGGGACAGGGGATGAAAAACTGTTTTTT,CASSQDPGTGDEKLFF
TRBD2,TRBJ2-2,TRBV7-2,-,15,TGTGCCAGCAGCTTAGTCGGACTAGCTTCCGGGGAGCTGTTTTTT,CASSLVGLASGELFF
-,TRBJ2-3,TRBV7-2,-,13,TGTGCCAGCAGCTCAACACCAGTGGATACGCAGTATTTT,CASSSTPVDTQYF
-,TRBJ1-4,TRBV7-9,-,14,TGTTCCAGCAGCTTAGCAGGGGTTCGAGAAAAACTGTTTTTT,CSSSLAGVREKLFF
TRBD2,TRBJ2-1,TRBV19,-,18,TGTGCCAGTAGTGCGCTAAGGACTAGCGGGGAGACTTACAATGAGCAGTTCTTC,CASSALRTSGETYNEQFF
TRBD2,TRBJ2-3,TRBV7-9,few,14,TGTGCCAGCAGCGTTCTAGCGGGCACAGATACGCAGTATTTT,CASSVLAGTDTQYF
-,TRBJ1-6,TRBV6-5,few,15,TGTGCCAGCAGTTACTCGCAGGGCCGGAGTTCACCCCTCCACTTT,CASSYSQGRSSPLHF
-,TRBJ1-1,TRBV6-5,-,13,TGTGCCAGCAGTCCGACAGAGAACACTGAAGCTTTCTTT,CASSPTENTEAFF
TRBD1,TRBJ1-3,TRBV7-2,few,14,TGTGCCAGCAGCTCTCGGACAGGGGGAGATACCATATATTTT,CASSSRTGGDTIYF
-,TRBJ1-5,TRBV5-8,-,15,TGTGCCAGCAGCTCAGGGGAAACGGGCAATCAGCCCCAGCATTTT,CASSSGETGNQPQHF
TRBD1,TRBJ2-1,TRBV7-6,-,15,TGTGCCAGCAGCTTAACTACAGGGGCCTACAATGAGCAGTTCTTC,CASSLTTGAYNEQFF
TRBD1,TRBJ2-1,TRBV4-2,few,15,TGTGCCAGCAGCCAGGGGGACAGTTACTACAATGAGCAGTTCTTC,CASSQGDSYYNEQFF
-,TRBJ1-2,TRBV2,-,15,TGTGCCAGCAGTGATTACGAGGTGTCTCATGATGGCTACACCTTC,CASSDYEVSHDGYTF
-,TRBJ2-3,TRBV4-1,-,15,TGCGCCAGCAGCCCTTTCGGGGGAAGCACAGATACGCAGTATTTT,CASSPFGGSTDTQYF
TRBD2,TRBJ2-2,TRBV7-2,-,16,TGTGCCAGCAGCCCTGGACTAGCTCCCATCACCGGGGAGCTGTTTTTT,CASSPGLAPITGELFF
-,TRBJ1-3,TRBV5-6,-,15,TGTGCCAGCAGCTTTGGCAACACGGGTGGAAACACCATATATTTT,CASSFGNTGGNTIYF
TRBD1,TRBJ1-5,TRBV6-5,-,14,TGTGCCAGCAGGGAACAGGGGGTTAGTCAGCCCCAGCATTTT,CASREQGVSQPQHF
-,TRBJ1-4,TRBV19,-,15,TGTGCCAGTGCCCGGAGGAGTTCAACTAATGAAAAACTGTTTTTT,CASARRSSTNEKLFF
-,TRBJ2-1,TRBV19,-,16,TGTGCCAGTAGTATAGGGCAGGGTGGGACCTACAATGAGCAGTTCTTC,CASSIGQGGTYNEQFF
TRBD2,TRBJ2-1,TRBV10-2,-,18,TGCGCCAGCAGTGGGGGGACTAGCGGGAGAATGACCTACAATGAGCAGTTCTTC,CASSGGTSGRMTYNEQFF
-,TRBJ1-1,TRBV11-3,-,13,TGTGCCAGTCGACCCTCCGGAGGAGCTGAAGCTTTCTTT,CASRPSGGAEAFF
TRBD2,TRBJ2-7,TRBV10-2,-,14,TGCGCCAGCAGGAGGGCTAGCGGGAGTGGGGAGCAGTACTTC,CASRRASGSGEQYF
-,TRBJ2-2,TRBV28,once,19,TGTGCCAGCAGTTTTGGCTCTCGTGGTGGGCGTGAATCCACCGGGGAGCTGTTTTTT,CASSFGSRGGRESTGELFF